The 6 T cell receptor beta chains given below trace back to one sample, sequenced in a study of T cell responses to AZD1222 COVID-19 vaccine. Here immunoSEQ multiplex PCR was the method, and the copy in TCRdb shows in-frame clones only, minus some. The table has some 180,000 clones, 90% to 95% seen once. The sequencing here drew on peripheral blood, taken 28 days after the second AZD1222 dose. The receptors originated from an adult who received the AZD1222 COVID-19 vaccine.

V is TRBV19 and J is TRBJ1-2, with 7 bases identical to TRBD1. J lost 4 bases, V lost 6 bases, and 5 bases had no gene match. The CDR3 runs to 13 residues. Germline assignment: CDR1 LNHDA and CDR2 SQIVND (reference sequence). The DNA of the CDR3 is TGTGCCAGTAGCAGAGACAGGGCCTATGGCTACACCTTC. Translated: CASSRDRAYGYTF.

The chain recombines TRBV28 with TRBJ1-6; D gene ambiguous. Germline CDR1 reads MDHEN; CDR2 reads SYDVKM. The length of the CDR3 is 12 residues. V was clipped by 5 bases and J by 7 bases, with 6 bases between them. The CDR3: CASSSINSPLHF. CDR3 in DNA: TGTGCCAGCAGTAGTATAAATTCACCCCTCCACTTT.

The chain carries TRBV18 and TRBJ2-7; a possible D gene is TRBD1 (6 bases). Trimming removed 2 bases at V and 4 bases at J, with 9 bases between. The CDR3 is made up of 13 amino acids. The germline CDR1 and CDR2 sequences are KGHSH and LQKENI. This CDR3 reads CASSPIRGYEQYF. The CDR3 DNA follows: TGTGCCAGCTCACCAATCAGGGGTTACGAGCAGTACTTC.

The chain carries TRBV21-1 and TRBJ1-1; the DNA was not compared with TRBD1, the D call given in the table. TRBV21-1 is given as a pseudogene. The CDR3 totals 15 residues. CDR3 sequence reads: CASSYRQGTNTEAFF. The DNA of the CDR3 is TGTGCCAGCAGCTACCGACAGGGTACTAACACTGAAGCTTTCTTT.

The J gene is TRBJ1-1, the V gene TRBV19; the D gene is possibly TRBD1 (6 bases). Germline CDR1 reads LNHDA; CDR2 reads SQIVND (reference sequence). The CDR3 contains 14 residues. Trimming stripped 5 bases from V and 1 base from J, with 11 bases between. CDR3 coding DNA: TGTGCCAGTAGTCTCGGACAGTGGAACACTGAAGCTTTCTTT. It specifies CASSLGQWNTEAFF. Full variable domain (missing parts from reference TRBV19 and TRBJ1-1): DGGITQSPKYLFRKEGQNVTLSCEQNLNHDAMYWYRQDPGQGLRLIYYSQIVNDFQKGDIAEGYSVSREKKESFPLTVTSAQKNPTAFYLCASSLGQWNTEAFFGQGTRLTVV.

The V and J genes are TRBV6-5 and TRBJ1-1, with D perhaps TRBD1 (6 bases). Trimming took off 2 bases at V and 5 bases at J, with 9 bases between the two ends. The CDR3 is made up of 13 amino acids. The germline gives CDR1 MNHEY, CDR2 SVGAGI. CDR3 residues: CASSYRRGTEAFF. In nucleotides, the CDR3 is TGTGCCAGCAGTTACAGGAGGGGGACTGAAGCTTTCTTT.